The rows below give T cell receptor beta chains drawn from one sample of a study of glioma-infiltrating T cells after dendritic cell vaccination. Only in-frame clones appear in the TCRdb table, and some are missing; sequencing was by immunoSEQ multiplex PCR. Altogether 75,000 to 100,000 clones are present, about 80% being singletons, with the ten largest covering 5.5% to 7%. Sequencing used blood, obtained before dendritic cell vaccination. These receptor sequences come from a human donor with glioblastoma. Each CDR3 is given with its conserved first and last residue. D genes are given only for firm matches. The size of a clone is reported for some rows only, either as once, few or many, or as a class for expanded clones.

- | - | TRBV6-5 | CASSYLGAKTEAFF
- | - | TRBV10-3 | CAISALDQDSYGYTF
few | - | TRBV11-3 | CASSLGGSSYNEQFF
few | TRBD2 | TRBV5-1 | CASSSASGRADTQYF
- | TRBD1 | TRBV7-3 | CASSSAPTGVLNEQFF
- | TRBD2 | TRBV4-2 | CASSQVLGLAGGPSNEQFF
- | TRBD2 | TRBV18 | CASSPGTSGITYEQYF
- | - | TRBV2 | CASSIRQETDTQYF
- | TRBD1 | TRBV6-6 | CASSDTGQGRNEQYF
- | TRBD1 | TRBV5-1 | CASKADRGNQPQHF
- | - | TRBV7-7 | CATATGSGNTIYF
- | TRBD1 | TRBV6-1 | CASSEADPGQGYTGELFF
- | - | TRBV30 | CAWNLNTEAFF
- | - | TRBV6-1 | CASMQTGTYEQYF
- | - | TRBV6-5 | CASSSHGSGEETQYF
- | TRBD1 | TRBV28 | CASLSPTGVQTEAFF
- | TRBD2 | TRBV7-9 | CASSLGLAGAKSYNEQFF
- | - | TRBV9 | CASSVIENTEAFF
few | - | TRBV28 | CATGLESQYF
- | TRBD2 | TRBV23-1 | CASTIRFPPRTSGRIYEQYF
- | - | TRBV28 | CASSQGSGRSHTIYF
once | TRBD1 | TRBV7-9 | CASSFDRGRFGDTEAFF
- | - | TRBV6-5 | CASSYSGAPPDTQYF
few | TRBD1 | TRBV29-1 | CSVSGQASGNTIYF
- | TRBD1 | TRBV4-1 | CASSPHGFRGLNTGELFF
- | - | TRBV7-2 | CASSRTWGTEGYTF
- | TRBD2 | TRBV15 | CATSRDDWGGRYNEQFF
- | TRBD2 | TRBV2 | CASSGGLAATGELFF
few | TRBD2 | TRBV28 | CASSLAGTSSYNEQFF
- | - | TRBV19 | CASSMAGMNTEAFF
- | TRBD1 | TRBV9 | CASSVGGGTGPLYGYTF
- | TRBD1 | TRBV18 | CASSPPDRVTEAFF
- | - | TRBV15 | CATSRVGGAGQKTQYF
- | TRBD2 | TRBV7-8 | CASSHYWTSGRDTGANVLTF
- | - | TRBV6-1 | CAANQRRAEAFF
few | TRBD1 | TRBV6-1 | CASSLQGDDENEQFF
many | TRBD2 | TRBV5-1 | CASSFTSGGNTGELFF
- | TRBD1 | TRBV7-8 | CASSSDRANYGYTF